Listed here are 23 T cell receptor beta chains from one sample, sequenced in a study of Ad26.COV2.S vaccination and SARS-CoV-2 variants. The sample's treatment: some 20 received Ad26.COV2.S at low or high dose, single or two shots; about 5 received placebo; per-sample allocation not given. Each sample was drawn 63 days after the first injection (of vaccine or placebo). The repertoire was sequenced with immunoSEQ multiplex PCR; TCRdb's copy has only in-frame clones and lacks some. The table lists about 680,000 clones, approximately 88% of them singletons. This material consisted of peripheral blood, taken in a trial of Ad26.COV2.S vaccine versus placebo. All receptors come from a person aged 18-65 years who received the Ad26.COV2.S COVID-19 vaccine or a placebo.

The CDR3: CASSVGQAGANVLTF. CDR3 bases: TGTGCCAGCAGCGTAGGCCAGGCTGGGGCCAACGTCCTGACTTTC. The V gene is TRBV9, the J gene TRBJ2-6; D call uncertain. The CDR3 is made up of 15 amino acids. Trimming took off 0 bases at V and 2 bases at J, with 6 bases between the two ends. In germline, CDR1 is SGDLS, CDR2 YYNGEE.

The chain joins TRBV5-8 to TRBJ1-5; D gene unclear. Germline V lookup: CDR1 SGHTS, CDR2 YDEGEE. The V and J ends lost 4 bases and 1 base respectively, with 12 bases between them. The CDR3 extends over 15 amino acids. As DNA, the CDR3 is TGTGCCAGCAGCATCCGGGGTGGAAGCAATCAGCCCCAGCATTTT. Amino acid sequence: CASSIRGGSNQPQHF.

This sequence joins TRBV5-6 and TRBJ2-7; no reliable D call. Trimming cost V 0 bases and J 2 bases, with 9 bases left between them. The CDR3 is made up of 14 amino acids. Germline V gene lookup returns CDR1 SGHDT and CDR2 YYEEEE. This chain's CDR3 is CASSLVGPPYEQYF. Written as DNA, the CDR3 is TGTGCCAGCAGCTTGGTGGGTCCTCCCTACGAGCAGTACTTC.

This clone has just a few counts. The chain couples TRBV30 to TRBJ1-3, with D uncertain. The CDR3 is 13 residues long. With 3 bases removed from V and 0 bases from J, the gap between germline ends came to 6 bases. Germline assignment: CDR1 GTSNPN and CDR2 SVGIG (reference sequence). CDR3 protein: CAWRVFSGNTIYF. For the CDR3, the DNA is TGTGCCTGGAGGGTCTTCTCTGGAAACACCATATATTTT.

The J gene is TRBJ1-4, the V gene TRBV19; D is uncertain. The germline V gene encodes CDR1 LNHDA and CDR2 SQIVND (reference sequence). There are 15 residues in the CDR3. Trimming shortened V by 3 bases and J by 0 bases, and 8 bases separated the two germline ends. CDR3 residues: CASSMFGATNEKLFF. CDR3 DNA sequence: TGTGCCAGTAGTATGTTCGGTGCAACTAATGAAAAACTGTTTTTT.

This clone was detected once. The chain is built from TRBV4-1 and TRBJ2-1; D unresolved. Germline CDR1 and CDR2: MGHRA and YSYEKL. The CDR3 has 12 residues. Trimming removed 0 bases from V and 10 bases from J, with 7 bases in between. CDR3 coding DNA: TGCGCCAGCAGCCAAGACTTCCGGGAGCAGTTCTTC. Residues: CASSQDFREQFF.

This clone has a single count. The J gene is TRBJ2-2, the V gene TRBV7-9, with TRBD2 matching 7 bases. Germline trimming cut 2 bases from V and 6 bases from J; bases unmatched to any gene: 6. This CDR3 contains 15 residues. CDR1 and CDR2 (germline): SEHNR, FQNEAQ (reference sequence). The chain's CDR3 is CASSLWEGIPGELFF. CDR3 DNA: TGTGCCAGCAGCTTATGGGAGGGGATACCCGGGGAGCTGTTTTTT.

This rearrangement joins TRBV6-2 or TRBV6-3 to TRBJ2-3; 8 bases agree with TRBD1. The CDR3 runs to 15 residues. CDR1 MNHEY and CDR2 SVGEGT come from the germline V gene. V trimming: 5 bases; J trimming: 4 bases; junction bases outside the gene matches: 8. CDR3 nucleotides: TGTGCCAGCAGTGTCGGGACAGGCATCGCAGATACGCAGTATTTT. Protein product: CASSVGTGIADTQYF.

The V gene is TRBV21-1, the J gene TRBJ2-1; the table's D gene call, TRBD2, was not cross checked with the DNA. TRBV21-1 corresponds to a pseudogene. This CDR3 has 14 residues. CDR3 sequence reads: CEFLGGSSYNEQFF. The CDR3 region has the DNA TGTGAATTCCTTGGCGGGAGCTCCTACAATGAGCAGTTCTTC.

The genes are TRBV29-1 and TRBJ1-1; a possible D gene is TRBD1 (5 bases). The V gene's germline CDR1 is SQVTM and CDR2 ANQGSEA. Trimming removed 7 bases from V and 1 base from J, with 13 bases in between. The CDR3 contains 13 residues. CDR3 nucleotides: TGCAGCGCCACAGGAGGGCAGAACACTGAAGCTTTCTTT. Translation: CSATGGQNTEAFF.

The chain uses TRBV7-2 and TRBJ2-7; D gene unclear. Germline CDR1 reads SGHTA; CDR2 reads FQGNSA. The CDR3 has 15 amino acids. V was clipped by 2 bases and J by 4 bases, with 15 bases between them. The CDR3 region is CASSLQSRDGYEQYF. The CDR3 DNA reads TGTGCCAGCAGCTTACAATCTAGAGATGGTTACGAGCAGTACTTC.

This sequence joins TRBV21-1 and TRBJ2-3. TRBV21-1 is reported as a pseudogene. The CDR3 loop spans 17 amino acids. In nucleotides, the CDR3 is TGTGCCAGCAGCAAAGTGGAGGGGGACATCAGCACAGATACGCAGTATTTT. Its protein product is CASSKVEGDISTDTQYF.

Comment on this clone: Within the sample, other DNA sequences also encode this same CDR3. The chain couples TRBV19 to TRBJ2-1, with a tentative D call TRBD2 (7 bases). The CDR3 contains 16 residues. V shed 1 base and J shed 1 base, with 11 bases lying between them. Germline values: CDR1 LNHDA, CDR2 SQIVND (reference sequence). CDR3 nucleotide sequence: TGTGCCAGTAGTATAGGGGGAGGGGGTTCCTACAATGAGCAGTTCTTC. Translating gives CASSIGGGGSYNEQFF.

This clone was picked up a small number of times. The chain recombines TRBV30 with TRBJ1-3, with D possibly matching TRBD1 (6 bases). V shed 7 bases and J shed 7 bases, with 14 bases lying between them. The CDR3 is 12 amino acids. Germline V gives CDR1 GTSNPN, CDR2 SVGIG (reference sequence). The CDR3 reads CASTQRGNTIYF. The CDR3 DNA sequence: TGTGCCTCGACCCAGAGGGGGAACACCATATATTTT.

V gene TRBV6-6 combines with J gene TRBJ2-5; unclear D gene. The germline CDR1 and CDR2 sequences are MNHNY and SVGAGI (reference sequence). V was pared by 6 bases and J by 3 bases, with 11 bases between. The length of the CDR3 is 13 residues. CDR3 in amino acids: CASRETTEETQYF. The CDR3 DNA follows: TGTGCCAGCAGAGAGACAACAGAAGAGACCCAGTACTTC.

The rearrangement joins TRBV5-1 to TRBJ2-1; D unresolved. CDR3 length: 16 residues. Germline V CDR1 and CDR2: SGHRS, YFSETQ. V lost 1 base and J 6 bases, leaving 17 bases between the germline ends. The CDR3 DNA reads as TGCGCCAGCAGCTTGTCCGGGTCTATAGCATCCAATGAGCAGTTCTTC. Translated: CASSLSGSIASNEQFF.

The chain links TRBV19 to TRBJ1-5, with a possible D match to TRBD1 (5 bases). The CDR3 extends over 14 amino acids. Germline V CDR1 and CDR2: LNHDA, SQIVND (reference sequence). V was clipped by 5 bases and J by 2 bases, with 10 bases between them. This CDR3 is CASSGSGRNQPQHF. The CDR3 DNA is TGTGCCAGTAGTGGGTCAGGGCGCAATCAGCCCCAGCATTTT.

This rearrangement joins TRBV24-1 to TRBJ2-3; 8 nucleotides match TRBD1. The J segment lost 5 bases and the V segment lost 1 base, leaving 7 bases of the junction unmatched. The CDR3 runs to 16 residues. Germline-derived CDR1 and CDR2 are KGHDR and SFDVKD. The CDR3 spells CATSDFGGTGVDTQYF. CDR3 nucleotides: TGTGCCACCAGTGATTTCGGAGGGACAGGAGTAGATACGCAGTATTTT.

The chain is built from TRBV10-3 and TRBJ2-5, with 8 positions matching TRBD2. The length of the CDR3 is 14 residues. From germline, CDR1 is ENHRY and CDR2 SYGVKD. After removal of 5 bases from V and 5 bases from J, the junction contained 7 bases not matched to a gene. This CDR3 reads CAISFVREGETQYF. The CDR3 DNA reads TGTGCCATCAGTTTCGTCCGGGAGGGGGAGACCCAGTACTTC.

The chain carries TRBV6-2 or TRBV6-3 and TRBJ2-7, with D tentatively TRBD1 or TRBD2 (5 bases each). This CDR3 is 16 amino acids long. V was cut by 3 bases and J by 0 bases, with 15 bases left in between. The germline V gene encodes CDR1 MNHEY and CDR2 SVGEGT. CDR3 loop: CASSYGGYRTSYEQYF. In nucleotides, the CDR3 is TGTGCCAGCAGTTATGGGGGATACAGAACCTCCTACGAGCAGTACTTC.

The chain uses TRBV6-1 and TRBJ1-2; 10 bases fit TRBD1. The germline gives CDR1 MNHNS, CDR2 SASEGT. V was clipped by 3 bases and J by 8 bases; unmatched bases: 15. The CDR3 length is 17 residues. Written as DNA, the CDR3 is TGTGCCAGCAGTGACTATAAGTCCGAGACAGGGGGCATCGGCTACACCTTC. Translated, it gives CASSDYKSETGGIGYTF.

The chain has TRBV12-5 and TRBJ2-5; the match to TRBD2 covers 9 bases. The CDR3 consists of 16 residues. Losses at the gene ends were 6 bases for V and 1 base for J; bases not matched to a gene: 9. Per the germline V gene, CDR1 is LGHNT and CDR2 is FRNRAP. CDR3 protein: CASGPGAGGLQETQYF. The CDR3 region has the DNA TGTGCTAGTGGCCCGGGAGCGGGGGGCCTCCAAGAGACCCAGTACTTC.

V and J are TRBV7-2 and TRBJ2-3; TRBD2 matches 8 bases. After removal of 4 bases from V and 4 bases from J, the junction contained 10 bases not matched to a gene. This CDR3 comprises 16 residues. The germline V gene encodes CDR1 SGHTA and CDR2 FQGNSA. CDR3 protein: CASSSHTSGRADTQYF. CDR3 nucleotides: TGTGCCAGCAGCTCACATACTAGCGGAAGGGCAGATACGCAGTATTTT. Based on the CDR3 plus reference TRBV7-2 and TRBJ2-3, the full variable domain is GAGVSQSPSNKVTEKGKDVELRCDPISGHTALYWYRQSLGQGLEFLIYFQGNSAPDKSGLPSDRFSAERTGGSVSTLTIQRTQQEDSAVYLCASSSHTSGRADTQYFGPGTRLTVL.